One sample yielded the 8 T cell receptor beta chains listed below, sequenced in a study of blood T cell repertoires in COVID-19. TCRdb keeps only in-frame clones here, not all; method: immunoSEQ multiplex PCR. The profile shows about 200,000 clones, about 90% of them singletons. The sample taken for sequencing was peripheral blood. The receptors were sampled from a man between 60 and 75 years old with COVID-19, enrolled during active disease.

J is TRBJ1-1 and V is TRBV3-1 (or the pseudogene TRBV3-2); D perhaps matches TRBD1 (5 bases). Germline lookup yields CDR1 LGHDT and CDR2 YNNKEL (reference sequence). The CDR3 is made up of 15 amino acids. V lost 1 base and J 1 base, leaving 10 bases between the germline ends. CDR3 in amino acids: CASSQVQGGNTEAFF. The CDR3 DNA reads TGTGCCAGCAGCCAAGTTCAGGGAGGGAACACTGAAGCTTTCTTT.

The chain carries TRBV3-1 (or the pseudogene TRBV3-2) and TRBJ2-7; 7 bases map to TRBD1. Germline V gene lookup returns CDR1 LGHDT and CDR2 YNNKEL (reference sequence). The CDR3 runs 16 residues. The trim removed 1 base at V and 2 bases at J, leaving 8 bases unmatched. This CDR3 reads CASSQGRQGPAYEQYF. The CDR3 nucleotides are TGTGCCAGCAGCCAAGGTCGACAGGGCCCAGCCTACGAGCAGTACTTC.

This clone was detected only a few times. The chain employs TRBV19 and TRBJ2-7; 9 nucleotides match TRBD1. The CDR3 is made up of 14 amino acids. Germline trimming cut 8 bases from V and 0 bases from J; bases unmatched to any gene: 5. Germline CDR1 is LNHDA and CDR2 is SQIVND (reference sequence). In DNA form, the CDR3 reads TGTGCCAGTGCCAGACAGGGGGTCTCCTACGAGCAGTACTTC. Translation gives CASARQGVSYEQYF. The full variable domain, rest sourced from reference TRBV19 and TRBJ2-7, is DGGITQSPKYLFRKEGQNVTLSCEQNLNHDAMYWYRQDPGQGLRLIYYSQIVNDFQKGDIAEGYSVSREKKESFPLTVTSAQKNPTAFYLCASARQGVSYEQYFGPGTRLTVT.

The chain combines TRBV2 with TRBJ2-3, with D tentatively TRBD2 (6 bases). The CDR3 totals 15 residues. The germline V gene has CDR1 SNHLY and CDR2 FYNNEI. Trimming pared 8 bases from V and 6 bases from J, leaving 21 bases between. For the CDR3, the DNA is TGTGCCAGCTACGGTTTTACGGGAGTAGCGGATACGCAGTATTTT. This translates into CASYGFTGVADTQYF. The full variable domain, completed using reference TRBV2 and TRBJ2-3, is EPEVTQTPSHQVTQMGQEVILRCVPISNHLYFYWYRQILGQKVEFLVSFYNNEISEKSEIFDDQFSVERPDGSNFTLKIRSTKLEDSAMYFCASYGFTGVADTQYFGPGTRLTVL.

The chain joins TRBV7-2 to TRBJ2-3, with D possibly being TRBD2 (6 bases). Trimming took off 1 base at V and 7 bases at J, with 9 bases between the two ends. This CDR3 is 13 amino acids long. Germline values: CDR1 SGHTA, CDR2 FQGNSA. CDR3 in amino acids: CASSLDGGNTQYF. CDR3 DNA sequence: TGTGCCAGCAGCTTAGATGGGGGGAATACGCAGTATTTT.

The chain uses TRBV9 and TRBJ1-2, with 7 bases lining up with TRBD1. Germline values: CDR1 SGDLS, CDR2 YYNGEE. CDR3 size: 14 residues. The trim removed 5 bases at V and 1 base at J, leaving 5 bases unmatched. CDR3 coding DNA: TGTGCCAGCAGTACAGGGGATAGTAACTATGGCTACACCTTC. As protein: CASSTGDSNYGYTF.

This clone was recorded only once. This rearrangement joins TRBV10-1 to TRBJ2-5; TRBD2 matches 13 bases. This CDR3 has 17 residues. Trimming removed 3 bases from V and 4 bases from J; junction bases left unmatched: 8. Germline V gives CDR1 WNHNN, CDR2 SYGVQD (reference sequence). The CDR3 is CASSDYGLAGVRETQYF. The CDR3 DNA sequence: TGCGCCAGCAGTGATTACGGACTAGCGGGAGTGAGAGAGACCCAGTACTTC.

The chain uses TRBV15 and TRBJ2-1, with D tentatively TRBD1 (6 bases). V was pared by 3 bases and J by 4 bases, with 10 bases between. The CDR3 is made up of 14 amino acids. The germline CDR1 and CDR2 sequences are LNHNV and YYDKDF (reference sequence). CDR3 protein: CATSRRTAYNEQFF. CDR3 nucleotides: TGTGCCACCAGCAGGCGGACAGCTTACAATGAGCAGTTCTTC.